This TCR beta chain originates from a study of CD8 T cells in Susac syndrome. On this clonotype itself: What it binds is unknown.

The study's findings and limits: A relatively small number of individuals underwent TCR sequencing and HLA analysis.

V was pared by 3 bases and J by 2 bases, with 5 bases between. The CDR3 loop spans 12 amino acids. In blood CD8+ and CD4+ T cells, TCR beta underwent sequencing. FACS enriched CD8+ TEMRA cells, while bulk CD8+ and CD4+ were negatively isolated. Reverse transcription of about 0.5 to 1 ug RNA used random hexamers. It was immunoSEQ multiplex PCR that amplified TCR beta CDR3 across 54 Vbeta and 13 Jbeta. MiXCR, applied by TCRdb to the immunoSEQ multiplex PCR reads, yields one record per CDR3 protein. The repertoire consists of some 130,000 distinct CDR3 sequences, with roughly 94% occurring once and the leading ten covering approximately 0.13%.

The sample was CD4+ T cells from PBMCs. This receptor was taken from a human donor with multiple sclerosis. This sequence joins TRBV12-3 or TRBV12-4 and TRBJ2-7; D gene ambiguous. The CDR3 here is CASSFIPYEQYF. The CDR3 DNA reads as TGTGCCAGCAGTTTTATACCCTACGAGCAGTACTTC.